This TCR beta chain was captured in a study of T cells in Graves' hyperthyroidism and ophthalmopathy. There were TCR beta CDR3 regions amplified from RNA transcripts. HTBI primers were used for first-round RT-PCR of the TCR CDR3. From the multiplex PCR reads, TCRdb called clonotypes with MiXCR, one entry per CDR3 protein. Of approximately 350,000 distinct CDR3 sequences in the sample, about 16% were seen once. This clonotype was seen repeatedly, ten times or more. The CDR3 sequence is 14 residues long. Between the trimmed V and J ends, which lost 6 bases and 4 bases, there was a span of 14 bases. The germline V gene has CDR1 SGHTA and CDR2 FQGNSA.

The sequenced sample consisted of blood. This receptor was obtained from a woman aged 55 to 70 with Graves' ophthalmopathy. The chain joins TRBV7-2 to TRBJ2-3; no clear D. Here the CDR3 reads CASSPGLSPDTQYF. CDR3 nucleotide sequence: TGTGCCAGCAGTCCAGGTCTATCCCCAGATACGCAGTATTTT.